This T cell receptor beta chain was sequenced during a study of cytomegalovirus exposure and HLA in healthy donors. Study-wide points: Later analysis associated a missense DCLRE1C variant with TCR beta V- and J-gene trimming.

The PCR was carried out with 60 Vbeta primers and 13 Jbeta primers. Method: immunoSEQ multiplex PCR; TCRdb's copy keeps in-frame clones and lacks some. The sample holds about 120,000 clones, less than 90% seen once. As regards this clone: The antigen remains unidentified.

This CDR3 spans 15 amino acids. Germline trimming cut 5 bases from V and 2 bases from J; bases unmatched to any gene: 4. CDR1 SEHNR and CDR2 FQNEAQ come from the germline V gene (reference sequence). Sequencing used PBMCs. V and J are TRBV7-9 and TRBJ2-3; 10 positions match TRBD2. The clonotype was recovered from a man younger than 30 in good health and CMV-seropositive. The CDR3 region is CASSPAGGNTDTQYF. The CDR3 bases are TGTGCCAGCAGCCCAGCGGGGGGGAACACAGATACGCAGTATTTT.